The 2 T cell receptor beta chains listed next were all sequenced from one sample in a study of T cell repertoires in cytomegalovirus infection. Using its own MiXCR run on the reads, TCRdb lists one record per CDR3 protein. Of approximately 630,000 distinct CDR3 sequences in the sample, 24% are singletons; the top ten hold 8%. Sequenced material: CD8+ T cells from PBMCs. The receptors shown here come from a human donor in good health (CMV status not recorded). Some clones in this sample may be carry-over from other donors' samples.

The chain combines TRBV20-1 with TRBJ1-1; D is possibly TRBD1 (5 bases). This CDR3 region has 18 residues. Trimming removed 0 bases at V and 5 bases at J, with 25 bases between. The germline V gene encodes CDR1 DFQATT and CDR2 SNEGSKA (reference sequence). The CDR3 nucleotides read TGCAGTGCTAGAGACCTACTACTTATTCCAGGGAGTCGTACTGAAGCTTTCTTT. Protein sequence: CSARDLLLIPGSRTEAFF.

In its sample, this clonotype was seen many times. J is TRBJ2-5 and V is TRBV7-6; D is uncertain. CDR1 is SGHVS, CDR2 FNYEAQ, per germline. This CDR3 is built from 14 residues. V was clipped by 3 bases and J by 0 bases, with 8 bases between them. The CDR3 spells CASSFRSYQETQYF. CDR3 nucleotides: TGTGCCAGCAGCTTTCGGTCGTACCAAGAGACCCAGTACTTC.